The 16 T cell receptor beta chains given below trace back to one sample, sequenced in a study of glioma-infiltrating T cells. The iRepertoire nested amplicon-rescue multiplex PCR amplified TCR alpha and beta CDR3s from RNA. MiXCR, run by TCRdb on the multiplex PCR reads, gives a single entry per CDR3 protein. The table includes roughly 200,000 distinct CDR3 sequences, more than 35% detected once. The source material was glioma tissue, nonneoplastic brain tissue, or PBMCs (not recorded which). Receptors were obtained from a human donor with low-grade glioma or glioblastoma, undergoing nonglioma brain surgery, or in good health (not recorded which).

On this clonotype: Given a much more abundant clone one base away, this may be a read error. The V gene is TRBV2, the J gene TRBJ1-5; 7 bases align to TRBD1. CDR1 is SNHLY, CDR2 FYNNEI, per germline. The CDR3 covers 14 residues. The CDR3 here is CASSRDRDGQPQNF. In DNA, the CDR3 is TGTGCCAGCAGTCGTGACAGGGATGGGCAGCCCCAGAATTTT. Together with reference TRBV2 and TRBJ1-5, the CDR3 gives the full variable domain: EPEVTQTPSHQVTQMGQEVILRCVPISNHLYFYWYRQILGQKVEFLVSFYNNEISEKSEIFDDQFSVERPDGSNFTLKIRSTKLEDSAMYFCASSRDRDGQPQNFGDGTRLSIL.

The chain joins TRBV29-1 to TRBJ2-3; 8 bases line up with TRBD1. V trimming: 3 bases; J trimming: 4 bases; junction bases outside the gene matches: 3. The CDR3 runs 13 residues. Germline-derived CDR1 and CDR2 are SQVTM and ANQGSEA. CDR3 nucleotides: TGCAGCGTTGAGACAGGGGCCTCAGATACGCAGTATTTT. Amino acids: CSVETGASDTQYF.

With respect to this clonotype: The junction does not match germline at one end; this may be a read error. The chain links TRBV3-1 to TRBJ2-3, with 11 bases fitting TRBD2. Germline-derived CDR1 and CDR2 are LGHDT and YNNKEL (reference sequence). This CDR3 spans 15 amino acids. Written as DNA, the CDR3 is TGTGCCAGCGAGCGGACTAGCGGGTACTACAATGAGCAGTTCTTT. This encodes CASERTSGYYNEQFF.

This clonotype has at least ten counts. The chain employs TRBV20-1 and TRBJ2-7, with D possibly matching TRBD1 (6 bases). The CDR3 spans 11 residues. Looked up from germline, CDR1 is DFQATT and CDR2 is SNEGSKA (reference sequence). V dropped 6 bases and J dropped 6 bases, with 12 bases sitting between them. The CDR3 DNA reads TGCAGTGCCGCACAGGGACGCGAGCAGTACTTC. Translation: CSAAQGREQYF.

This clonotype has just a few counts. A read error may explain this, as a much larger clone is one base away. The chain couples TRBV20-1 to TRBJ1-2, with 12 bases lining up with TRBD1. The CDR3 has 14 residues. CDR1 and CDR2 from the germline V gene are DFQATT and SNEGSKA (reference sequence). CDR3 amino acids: CSAITGTGGYGHTF. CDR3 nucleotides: TGCAGTGCTATTACCGGGACAGGGGGCTATGGCCACACCTTC.

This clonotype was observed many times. CDR3: CASSETGSTEAFF. CDR3 in DNA: TGTGCCAGCAGTGAAACAGGGAGCACTGAAGCTTTCTTT. The genes are TRBV6-1 and TRBJ1-1; tentatively, D is TRBD1 (6 bases). CDR3 length: 13 residues. Trimming took 2 bases from V and 4 from J, leaving 8 bases between them. Germline CDR1 reads MNHNS; CDR2 reads SASEGT.

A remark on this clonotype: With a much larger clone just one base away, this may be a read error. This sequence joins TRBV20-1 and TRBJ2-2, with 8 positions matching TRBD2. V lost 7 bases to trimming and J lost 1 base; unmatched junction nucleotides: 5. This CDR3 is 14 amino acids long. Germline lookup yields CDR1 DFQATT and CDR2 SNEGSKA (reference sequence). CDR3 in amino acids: CSDSGTGNTGELFF. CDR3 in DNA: TGCAGTGATAGCGGGACCGGGAACACCGGGGAGCTGTTTTTT.

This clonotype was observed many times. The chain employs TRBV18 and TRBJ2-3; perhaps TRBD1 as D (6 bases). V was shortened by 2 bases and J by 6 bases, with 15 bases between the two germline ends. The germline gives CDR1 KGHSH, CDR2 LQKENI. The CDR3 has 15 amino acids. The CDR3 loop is CASSPSDSERDTQYF. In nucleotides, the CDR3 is TGTGCCAGCTCACCATCGGACAGTGAAAGGGATACGCAGTATTTT. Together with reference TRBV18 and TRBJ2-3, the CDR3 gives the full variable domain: NAGVMQNPRHLVRRRGQEARLRCSPMKGHSHVYWYRQLPEEGLKFMVYLQKENIIDESGMPKERFSAEFPKEGPSILRIQQVVRGDSAAYFCASSPSDSERDTQYFGPGTRLTVL.

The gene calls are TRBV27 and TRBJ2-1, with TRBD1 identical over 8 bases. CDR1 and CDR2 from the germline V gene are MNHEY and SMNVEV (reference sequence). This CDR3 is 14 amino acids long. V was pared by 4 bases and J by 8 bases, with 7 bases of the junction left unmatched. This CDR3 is CASSSRQGLDEQFF. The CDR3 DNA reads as TGTGCCAGCAGTTCTCGACAGGGGTTGGATGAGCAGTTCTTC.

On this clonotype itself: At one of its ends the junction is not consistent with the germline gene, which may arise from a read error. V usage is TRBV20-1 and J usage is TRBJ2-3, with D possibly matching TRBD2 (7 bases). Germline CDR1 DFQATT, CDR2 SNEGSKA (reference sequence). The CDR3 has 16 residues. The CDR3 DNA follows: TGCAGTGCTAGAAGTGCACTAGCGAGGGGGGGGAATACGCTGTATTTT. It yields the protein CSARSALARGGNTLYF.

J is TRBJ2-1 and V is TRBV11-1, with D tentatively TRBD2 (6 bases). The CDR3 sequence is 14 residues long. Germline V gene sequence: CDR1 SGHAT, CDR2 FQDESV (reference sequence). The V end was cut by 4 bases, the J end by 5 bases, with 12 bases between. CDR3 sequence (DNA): TGTGCCAGCAGCTCCCGGGACTCTCACAATGAGCAGTTCTTC. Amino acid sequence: CASSSRDSHNEQFF.

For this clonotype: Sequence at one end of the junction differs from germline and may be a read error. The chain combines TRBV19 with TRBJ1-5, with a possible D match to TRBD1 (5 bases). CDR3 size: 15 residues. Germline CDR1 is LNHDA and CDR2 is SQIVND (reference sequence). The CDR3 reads CASKQDKNSNQPQHF. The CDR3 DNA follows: TGTGCCAGTAAACAGGACAAGAATAGCAATCAGCCACAGCATTTT.

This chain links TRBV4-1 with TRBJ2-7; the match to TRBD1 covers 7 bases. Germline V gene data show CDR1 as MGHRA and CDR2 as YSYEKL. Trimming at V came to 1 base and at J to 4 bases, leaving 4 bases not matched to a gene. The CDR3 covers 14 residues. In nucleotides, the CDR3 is TGCGCCAGCAGCCAAGCTGACAGGGCTTACGAGCAGTACTTC. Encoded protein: CASSQADRAYEQYF.

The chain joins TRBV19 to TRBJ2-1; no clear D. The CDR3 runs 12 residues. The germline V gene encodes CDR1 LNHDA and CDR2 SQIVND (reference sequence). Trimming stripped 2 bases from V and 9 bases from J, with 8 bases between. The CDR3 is CASSILAGEQFF. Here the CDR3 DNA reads TGTGCCAGTAGTATACTTGCCGGTGAGCAGTTCTTC.

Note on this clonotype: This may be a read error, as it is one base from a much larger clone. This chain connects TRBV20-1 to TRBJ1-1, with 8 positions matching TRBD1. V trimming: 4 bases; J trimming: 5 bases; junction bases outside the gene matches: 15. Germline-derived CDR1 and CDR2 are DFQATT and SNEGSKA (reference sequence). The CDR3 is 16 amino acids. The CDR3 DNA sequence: TGCAGTGCTAAATTTGGGGGTCAGGGGGCTTTGACTGAAGCTTTCTTT. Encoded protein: CSAKFGGQGALTEAFF.

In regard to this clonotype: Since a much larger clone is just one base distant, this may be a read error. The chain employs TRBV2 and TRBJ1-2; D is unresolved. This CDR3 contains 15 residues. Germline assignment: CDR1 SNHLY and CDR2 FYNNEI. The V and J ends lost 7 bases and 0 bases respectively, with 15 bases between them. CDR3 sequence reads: CASKYSYTANYGYTF. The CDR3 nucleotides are TGTGCCAGCAAATATTCCTACACAGCTAACTATGGCTACACCTTC.